This TCR beta chain originates from a study of cytomegalovirus exposure and HLA in healthy donors. Overall study findings and caveats: V- and J-gene trimming of TCR beta was linked (in a later analysis) to a missense DCLRE1C variant.

Primers: 60 Vbeta forward and 13 Jbeta reverse. Sequencing used immunoSEQ multiplex PCR; TCRdb keeps in-frame clones, though not all of them. The data hold about 59,000 clones, with about four fifths observed a single time. This CDR3 comprises 15 residues. Germline V gives CDR1 ENHRY, CDR2 SYGVKD. Trimming stripped 0 bases from V and 2 bases from J, with 8 bases between. Worth noting for this clone: Its cognate antigen is unknown.

Source material: PBMCs. This TCR came from a woman aged 40-49 years in good health and CMV-seronegative. This chain joins TRBV10-3 and TRBJ2-1; tentatively, D is TRBD2 (6 bases). CDR3: CAISESGGPYNEQFF. CDR3 coding DNA: TGTGCCATCAGTGAGTCGGGAGGTCCCTACAATGAGCAGTTCTTC.